This T cell receptor beta chain was identified during a study of blood T cell repertoires in COVID-19. Study overall: Samples of COVID-19 (acute and convalescent) were obtained from the United States, Italy and Spain.

In Seattle, patients joined the study during active infection and were tracked longitudinally. V lost 7 bases and J lost 4; bases outside the gene matches: 5. There are 14 residues in the CDR3. Germline V gene lookup returns CDR1 MNHEY and CDR2 SVGAGI. Per the original data handling: Researchers report that nucleated cell counts were estimated from reference gene primer amplification. Libraries were prepared by immunoSEQ multiplex PCR; TCRdb keeps only in-frame clonotypes and omits some of them. That table is the source of V, J and clone size, and D and trimming were worked out from the DNA. The sample holds about 170,000 clones, around four fifths seen once.

Sequences were obtained from peripheral blood. This clonotype was obtained from a woman aged 80 or older with COVID-19, enrolled during active disease. J is TRBJ2-7 and V is TRBV6-5; the match to TRBD2 covers 12 bases. CDR3 protein: CASILTSGSYEQYF. CDR3 DNA sequence: TGTGCCAGCATCTTGACTAGCGGGAGTTACGAGCAGTACTTC.